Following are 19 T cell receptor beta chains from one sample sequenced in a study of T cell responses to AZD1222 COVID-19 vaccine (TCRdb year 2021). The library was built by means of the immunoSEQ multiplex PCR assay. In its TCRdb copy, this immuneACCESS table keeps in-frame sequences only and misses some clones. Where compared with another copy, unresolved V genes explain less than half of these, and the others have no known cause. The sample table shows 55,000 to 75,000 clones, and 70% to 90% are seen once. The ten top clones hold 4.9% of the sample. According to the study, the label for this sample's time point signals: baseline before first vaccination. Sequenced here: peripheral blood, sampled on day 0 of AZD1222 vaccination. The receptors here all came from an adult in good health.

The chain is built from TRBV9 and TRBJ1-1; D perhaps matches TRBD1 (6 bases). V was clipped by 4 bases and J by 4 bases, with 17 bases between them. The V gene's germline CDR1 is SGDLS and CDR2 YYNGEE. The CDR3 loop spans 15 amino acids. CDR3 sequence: CASSPRGGEGTEAFF. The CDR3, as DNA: TGTGCCAGCAGCCCGAGGGGGGGAGAGGGCACTGAAGCTTTCTTT.

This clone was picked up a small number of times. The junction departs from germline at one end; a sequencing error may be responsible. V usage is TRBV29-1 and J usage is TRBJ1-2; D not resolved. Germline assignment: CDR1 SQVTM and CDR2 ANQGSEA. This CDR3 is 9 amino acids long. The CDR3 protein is CSVSGPGSF. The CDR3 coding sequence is TGCAGCGTTTCCGGCCCCGGGTCCTTC. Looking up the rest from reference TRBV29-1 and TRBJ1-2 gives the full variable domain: SAVISQKPSRDICQRGTSLTIQCQVDSQVTMMFWYRQQPGQSLTLIATANQGSEATYESGFVIDKFPISRPNLTFSTLTVSNMSPEDSSIYLCSVSGPGSFGSGTRLTVV.

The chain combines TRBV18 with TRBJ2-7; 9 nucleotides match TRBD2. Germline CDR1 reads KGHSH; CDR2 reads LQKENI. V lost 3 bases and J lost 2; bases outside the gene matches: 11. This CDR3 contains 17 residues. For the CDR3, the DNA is TGTGCCAGCTCACCCTTTCTAGCGGGGAGCGAGGCCTACGAGCAGTACTTC. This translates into CASSPFLAGSEAYEQYF. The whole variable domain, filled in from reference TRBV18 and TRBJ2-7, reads NAGVMQNPRHLVRRRGQEARLRCSPMKGHSHVYWYRQLPEEGLKFMVYLQKENIIDESGMPKERFSAEFPKEGPSILRIQQVVRGDSAAYFCASSPFLAGSEAYEQYFGPGTRLTVT.

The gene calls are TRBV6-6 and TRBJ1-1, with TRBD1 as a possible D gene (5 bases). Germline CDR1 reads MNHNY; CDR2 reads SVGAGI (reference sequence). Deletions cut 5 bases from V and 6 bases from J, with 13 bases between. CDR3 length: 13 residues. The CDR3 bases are TGTGCCAGCAGTGGTCCTGGGGGGTCTGAAGCTTTCTTT. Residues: CASSGPGGSEAFF.

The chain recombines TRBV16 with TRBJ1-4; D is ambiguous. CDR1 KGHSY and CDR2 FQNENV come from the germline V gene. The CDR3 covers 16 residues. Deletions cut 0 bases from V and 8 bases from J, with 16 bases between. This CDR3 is CASSQSIVFAVEKLFF. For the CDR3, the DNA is TGTGCCAGCAGCCAATCGATCGTGTTCGCAGTGGAAAAACTGTTTTTT.

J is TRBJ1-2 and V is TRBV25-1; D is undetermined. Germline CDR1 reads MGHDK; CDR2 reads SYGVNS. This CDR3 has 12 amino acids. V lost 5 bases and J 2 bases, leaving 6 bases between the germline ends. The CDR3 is CASSYSNYGYTF. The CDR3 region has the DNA TGTGCCAGCAGTTACAGCAACTATGGCTACACCTTC.

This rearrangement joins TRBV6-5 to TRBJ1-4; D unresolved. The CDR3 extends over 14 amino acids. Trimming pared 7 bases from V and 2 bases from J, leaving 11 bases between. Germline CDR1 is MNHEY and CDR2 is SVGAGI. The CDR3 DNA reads TGTGCCAGCATCACGGAAGCGACTAATGAAAAACTGTTTTTT. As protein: CASITEATNEKLFF.

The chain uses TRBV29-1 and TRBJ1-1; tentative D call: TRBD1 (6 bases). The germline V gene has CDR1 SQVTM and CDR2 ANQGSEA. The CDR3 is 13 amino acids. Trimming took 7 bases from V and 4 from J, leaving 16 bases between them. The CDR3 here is CSASGTLITEAFF. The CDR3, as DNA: TGCAGCGCCTCCGGGACACTTATCACTGAAGCTTTCTTT.

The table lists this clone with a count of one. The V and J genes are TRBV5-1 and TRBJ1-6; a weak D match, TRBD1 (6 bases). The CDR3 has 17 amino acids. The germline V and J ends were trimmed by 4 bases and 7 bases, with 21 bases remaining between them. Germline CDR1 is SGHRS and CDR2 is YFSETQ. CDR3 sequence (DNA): TGCGCCAGCAGCCCAAATCTCGGGGGGGCGATGAATTCACCCCTCCACTTT. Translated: CASSPNLGGAMNSPLHF.

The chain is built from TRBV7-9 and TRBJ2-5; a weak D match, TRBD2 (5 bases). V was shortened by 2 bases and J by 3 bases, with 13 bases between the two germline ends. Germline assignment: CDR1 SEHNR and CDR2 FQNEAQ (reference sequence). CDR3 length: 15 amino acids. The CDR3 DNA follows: TGTGCCAGCAGCTTAATGGGTCTCGGGGAAGAGACCCAGTACTTC. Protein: CASSLMGLGEETQYF.

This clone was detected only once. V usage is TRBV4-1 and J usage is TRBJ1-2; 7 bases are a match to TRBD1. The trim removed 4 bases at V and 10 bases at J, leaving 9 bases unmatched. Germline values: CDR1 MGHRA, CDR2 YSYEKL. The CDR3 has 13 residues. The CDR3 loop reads CASSRLGTEPYTF. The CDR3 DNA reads TGCGCCAGCAGCCGATTGGGGACAGAGCCCTACACCTTC.

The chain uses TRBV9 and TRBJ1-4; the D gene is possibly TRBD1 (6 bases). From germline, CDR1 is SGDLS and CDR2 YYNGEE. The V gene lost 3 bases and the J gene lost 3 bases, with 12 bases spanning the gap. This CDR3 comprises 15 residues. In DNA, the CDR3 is TGTGCCAGCAGCGCAACAGGGTTAGCTAATGAAAAACTGTTTTTT. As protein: CASSATGLANEKLFF.

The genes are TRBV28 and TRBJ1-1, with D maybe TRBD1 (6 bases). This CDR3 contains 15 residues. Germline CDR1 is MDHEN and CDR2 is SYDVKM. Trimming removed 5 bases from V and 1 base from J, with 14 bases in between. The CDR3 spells CASSVHGTQNTEAFF. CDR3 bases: TGTGCCAGCAGTGTTCACGGGACACAGAACACTGAAGCTTTCTTT.

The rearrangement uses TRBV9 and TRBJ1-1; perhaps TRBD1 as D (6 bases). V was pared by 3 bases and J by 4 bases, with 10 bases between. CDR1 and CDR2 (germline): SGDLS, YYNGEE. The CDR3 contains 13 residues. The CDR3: CASSGGGITEAFF. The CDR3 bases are TGTGCCAGCAGCGGAGGGGGTATCACTGAAGCTTTCTTT. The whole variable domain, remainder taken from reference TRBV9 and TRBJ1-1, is DSGVTQTPKHLITATGQRVTLRCSPRSGDLSVYWYQQSLDQGLQFLIQYYNGEERAKGNILERFSAQQFPDLHSELNLSSLELGDSALYFCASSGGGITEAFFGQGTRLTVV.

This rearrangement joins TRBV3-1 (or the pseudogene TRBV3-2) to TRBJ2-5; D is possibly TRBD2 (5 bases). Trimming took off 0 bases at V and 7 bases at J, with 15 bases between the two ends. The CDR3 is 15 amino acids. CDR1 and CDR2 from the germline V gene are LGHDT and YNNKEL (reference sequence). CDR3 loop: CASSQDPRGLRTQYF. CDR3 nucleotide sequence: TGTGCCAGCAGCCAAGATCCCCGAGGGCTGAGGACCCAGTACTTC.

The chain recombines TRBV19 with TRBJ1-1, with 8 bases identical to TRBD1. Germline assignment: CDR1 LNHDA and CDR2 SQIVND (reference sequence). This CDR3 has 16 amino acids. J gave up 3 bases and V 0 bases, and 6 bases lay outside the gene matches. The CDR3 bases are TGTGCCAGTAGTATAGAGGGCAGGGGGCGAGACACTGAAGCTTTCTTT. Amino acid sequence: CASSIEGRGRDTEAFF.

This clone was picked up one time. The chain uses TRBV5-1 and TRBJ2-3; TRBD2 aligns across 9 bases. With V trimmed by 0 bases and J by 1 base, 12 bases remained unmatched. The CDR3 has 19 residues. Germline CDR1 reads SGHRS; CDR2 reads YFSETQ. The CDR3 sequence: CASSLGSGGGAVGTDTQYF. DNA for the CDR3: TGCGCCAGCAGCTTGGGGTCTGGCGGGGGGGCCGTGGGCACAGATACGCAGTATTTT.

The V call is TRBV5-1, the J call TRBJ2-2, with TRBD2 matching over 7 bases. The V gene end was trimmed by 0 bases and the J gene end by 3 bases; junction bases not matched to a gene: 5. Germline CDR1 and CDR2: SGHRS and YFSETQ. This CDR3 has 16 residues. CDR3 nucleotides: TGCGCCAGCAGCTTGGAAGCAGGGAGGGACACCGGGGAGCTGTTTTTT. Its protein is CASSLEAGRDTGELFF.

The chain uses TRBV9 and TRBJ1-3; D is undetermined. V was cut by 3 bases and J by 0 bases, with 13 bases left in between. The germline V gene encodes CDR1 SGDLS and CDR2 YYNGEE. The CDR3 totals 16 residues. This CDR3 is CASSEEGAFSGNTIYF. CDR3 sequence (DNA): TGTGCCAGCAGCGAGGAGGGAGCTTTCTCTGGAAACACCATATATTTT.